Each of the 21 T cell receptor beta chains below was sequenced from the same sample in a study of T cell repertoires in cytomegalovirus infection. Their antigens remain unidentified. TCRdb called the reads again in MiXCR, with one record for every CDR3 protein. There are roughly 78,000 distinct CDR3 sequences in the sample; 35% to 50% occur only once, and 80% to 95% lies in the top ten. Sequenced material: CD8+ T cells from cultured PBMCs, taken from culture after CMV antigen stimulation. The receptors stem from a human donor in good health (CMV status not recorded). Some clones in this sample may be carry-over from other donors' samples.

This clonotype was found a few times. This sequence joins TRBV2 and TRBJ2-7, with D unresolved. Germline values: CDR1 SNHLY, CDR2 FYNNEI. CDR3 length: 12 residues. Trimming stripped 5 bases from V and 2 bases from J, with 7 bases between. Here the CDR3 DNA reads TGTGCCAGCAGTCGCGATGCCTACGAGCAGTACTTC. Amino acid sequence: CASSRDAYEQYF.

The CDR3 nucleotides are TGTGCCAGCAGCGCGGACGAGGATGAGCAGTTCTTC. Amino acids: CASSADEDEQFF. The chain recombines TRBV7-9 with TRBJ2-1; D unclear. CDR3 length: 12 residues. CDR1 and CDR2 from the germline V gene are SEHNR and FQNEAQ (reference sequence). Trimming stripped 5 bases from V and 8 bases from J, with 10 bases between.

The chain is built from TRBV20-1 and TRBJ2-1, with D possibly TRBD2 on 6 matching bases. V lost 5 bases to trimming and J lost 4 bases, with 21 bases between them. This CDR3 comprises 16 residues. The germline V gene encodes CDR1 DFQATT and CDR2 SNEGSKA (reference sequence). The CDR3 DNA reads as TGCAGTGCTCAGTCTGCCTCGGGGGTTGTGTACAATGAGCAGTTCTTC. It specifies CSAQSASGVVYNEQFF.

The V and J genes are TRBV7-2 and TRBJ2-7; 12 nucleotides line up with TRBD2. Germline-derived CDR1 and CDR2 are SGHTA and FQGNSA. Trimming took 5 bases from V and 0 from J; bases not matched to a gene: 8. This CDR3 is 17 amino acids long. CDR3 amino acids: CASSRTSGGSLSYEQYF. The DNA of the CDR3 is TGTGCCAGCAGCCGCACTAGCGGGGGGTCCCTCTCCTACGAGCAGTACTTC. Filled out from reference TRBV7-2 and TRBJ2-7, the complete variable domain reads GAGVSQSPSNKVTEKGKDVELRCDPISGHTALYWYRQSLGQGLEFLIYFQGNSAPDKSGLPSDRFSAERTGGSVSTLTIQRTQQEDSAVYLCASSRTSGGSLSYEQYFGPGTRLTVT.

The CDR3 region is CASTPSSGGGDTGELFF. The CDR3 DNA follows: TGCGCCAGCACCCCAAGTTCGGGGGGCGGCGACACCGGGGAGCTGTTTTTT. The chain links TRBV4-3 to TRBJ2-2, with a tentative D call TRBD2 (7 bases). Trimming pared 7 bases from V and 3 bases from J, leaving 21 bases between. This CDR3 region has 17 residues. Per the germline V gene, CDR1 is LGHNA and CDR2 is YSLEER.

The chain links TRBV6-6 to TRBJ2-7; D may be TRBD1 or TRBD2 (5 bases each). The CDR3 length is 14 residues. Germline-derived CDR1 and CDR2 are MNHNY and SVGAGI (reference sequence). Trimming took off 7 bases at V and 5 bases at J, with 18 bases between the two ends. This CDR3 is CASTPSGPPDEQYF. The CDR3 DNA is TGTGCCAGCACCCCCTCGGGGCCCCCGGACGAGCAGTACTTC.

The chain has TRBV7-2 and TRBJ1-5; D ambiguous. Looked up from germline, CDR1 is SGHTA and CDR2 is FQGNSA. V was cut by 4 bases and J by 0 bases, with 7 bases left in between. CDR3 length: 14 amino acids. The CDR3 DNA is TGTGCCAGCAGCTGGGAGTATAGCAATCAGCCCCAGCATTTT. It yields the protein CASSWEYSNQPQHF.

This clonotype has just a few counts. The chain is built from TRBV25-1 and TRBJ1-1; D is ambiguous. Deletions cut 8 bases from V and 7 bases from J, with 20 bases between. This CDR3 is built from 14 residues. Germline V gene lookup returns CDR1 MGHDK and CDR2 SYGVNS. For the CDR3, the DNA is TGTGCCAGCTCCAACCACCCGGCGGAGAGTGAAGCTTTCTTT. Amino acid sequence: CASSNHPAESEAFF.

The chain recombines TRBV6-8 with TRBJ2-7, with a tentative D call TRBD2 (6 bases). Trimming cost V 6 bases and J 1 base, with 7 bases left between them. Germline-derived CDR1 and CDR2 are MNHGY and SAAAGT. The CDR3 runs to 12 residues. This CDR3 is CASSGTSYEQYF. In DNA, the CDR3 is TGTGCCAGCAGCGGGACTTCCTACGAGCAGTACTTC.

CDR3 protein: CASSYIGPQETQYF. The CDR3 nucleotides are TGTGCCAGCAGTTACATAGGGCCACAAGAGACCCAGTACTTC. The J gene is TRBJ2-5, the V gene TRBV6-2 or TRBV6-3; D not certain. Germline CDR1 MNHEY, CDR2 SVGEGT. The length of the CDR3 is 14 residues. V was shortened by 2 bases and J by 2 bases, with 9 bases between the two germline ends.

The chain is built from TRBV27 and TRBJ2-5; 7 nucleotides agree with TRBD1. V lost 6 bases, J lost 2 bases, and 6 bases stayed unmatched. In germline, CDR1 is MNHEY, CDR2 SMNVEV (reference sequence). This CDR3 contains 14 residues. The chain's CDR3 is CASSSLGQQETQYF. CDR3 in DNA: TGTGCCAGCAGCTCACTGGGACAGCAAGAGACCCAGTACTTC.

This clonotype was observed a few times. This chain's CDR3 is CATIAPAGELFF. DNA of the CDR3: TGTGCCACGATAGCCCCAGCCGGGGAGCTGTTTTTT. V and J are TRBV28 and TRBJ2-2; D is unclear. CDR3 size: 12 residues. CDR1 and CDR2 from the germline V gene are MDHEN and SYDVKM. Trimming removed 10 bases at V and 6 bases at J, with 12 bases between.

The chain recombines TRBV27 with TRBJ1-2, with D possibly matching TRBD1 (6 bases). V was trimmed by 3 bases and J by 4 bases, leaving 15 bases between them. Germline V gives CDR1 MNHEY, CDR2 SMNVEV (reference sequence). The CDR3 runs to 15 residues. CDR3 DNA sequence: TGTGCCAGCAGTTTGTCAACGGGGGGCATCTATGGCTACACCTTC. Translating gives CASSLSTGGIYGYTF.

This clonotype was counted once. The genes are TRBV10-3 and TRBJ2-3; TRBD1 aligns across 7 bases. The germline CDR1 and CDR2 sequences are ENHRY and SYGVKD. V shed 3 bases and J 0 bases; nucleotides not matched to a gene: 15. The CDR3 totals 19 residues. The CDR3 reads CAISENLAGTVSSTDTQYF. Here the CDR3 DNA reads TGTGCCATCAGTGAAAACTTGGCCGGGACAGTATCGAGCACAGATACGCAGTATTTT.

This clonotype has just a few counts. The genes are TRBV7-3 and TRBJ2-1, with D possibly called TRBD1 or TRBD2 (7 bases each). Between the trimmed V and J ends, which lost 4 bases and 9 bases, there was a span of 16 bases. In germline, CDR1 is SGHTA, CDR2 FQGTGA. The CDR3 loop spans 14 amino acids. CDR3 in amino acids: CASSSQGGGGEQFF. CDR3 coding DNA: TGTGCCAGCAGCTCTCAGGGGGGAGGGGGTGAGCAGTTCTTC.

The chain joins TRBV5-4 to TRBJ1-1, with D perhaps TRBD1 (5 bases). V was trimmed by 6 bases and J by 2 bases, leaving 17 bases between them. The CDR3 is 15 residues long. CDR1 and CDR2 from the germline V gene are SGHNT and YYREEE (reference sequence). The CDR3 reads CASTPTRQSNTEAFF. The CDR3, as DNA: TGTGCCAGCACCCCCACCCGACAGTCCAACACTGAAGCTTTCTTT.

The CDR3 loop is CASTRPQGGYTF. As DNA, the CDR3 is TGTGCCAGCACCCGTCCACAGGGAGGCTACACCTTC. This rearrangement joins TRBV7-9 to TRBJ1-2, with a weak D call TRBD1 (6 bases). CDR3 size: 12 residues. V lost 7 bases to trimming and J lost 8 bases, with 14 bases between them. Per germline, CDR1 SEHNR and CDR2 FQNEAQ (reference sequence).

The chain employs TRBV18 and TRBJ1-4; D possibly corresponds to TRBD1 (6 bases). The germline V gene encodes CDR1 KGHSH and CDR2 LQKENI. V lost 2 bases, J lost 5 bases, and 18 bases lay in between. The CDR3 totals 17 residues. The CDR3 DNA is TGTGCCAGCTCACCATCGGGGTGGGGGACAAGGAATGAAAAACTGTTTTTT. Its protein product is CASSPSGWGTRNEKLFF.

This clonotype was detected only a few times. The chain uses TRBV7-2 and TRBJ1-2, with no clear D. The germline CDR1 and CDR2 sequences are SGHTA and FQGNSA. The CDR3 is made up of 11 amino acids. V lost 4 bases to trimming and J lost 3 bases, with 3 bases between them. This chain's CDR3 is CASSSDYGYTF. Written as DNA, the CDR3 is TGTGCCAGCAGCTCGGACTATGGCTACACCTTC.

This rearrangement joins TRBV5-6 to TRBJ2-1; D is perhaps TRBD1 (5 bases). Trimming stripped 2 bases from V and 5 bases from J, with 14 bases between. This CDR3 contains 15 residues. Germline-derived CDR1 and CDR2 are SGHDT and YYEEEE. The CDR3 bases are TGTGCCAGCAGCTTTCTGCAGGGTTGGAACAATGAGCAGTTCTTC. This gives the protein CASSFLQGWNNEQFF. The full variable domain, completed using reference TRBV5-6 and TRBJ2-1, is DAGVTQSPTHLIKTRGQQVTLRCSPKSGHDTVSWYQQALGQGPQFIFQYYEEEERQRGNFPDRFSGHQFPNYSSELNVNALLLGDSALYLCASSFLQGWNNEQFFGPGTRLTVL.

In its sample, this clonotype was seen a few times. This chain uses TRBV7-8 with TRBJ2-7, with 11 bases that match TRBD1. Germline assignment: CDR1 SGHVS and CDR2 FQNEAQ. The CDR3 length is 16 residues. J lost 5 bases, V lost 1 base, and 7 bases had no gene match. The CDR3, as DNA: TGTGCCAGCAGCTTAGGGACAGGGGGCAGTAGGGACGAGCAGTACTTC. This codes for CASSLGTGGSRDEQYF.